These T cell receptor beta chains were read from a single sample in a study of blood T cell repertoires in COVID-19. The assay was immunoSEQ multiplex PCR, and TCRdb's table has in-frame clones only and misses some. The sample contains tens of thousands of clones, 80% to 90% of which appear only once. The sample consisted of peripheral blood. These receptor sequences come from a human donor with active COVID-19. The donor label of this sample is uncertain. The CDR3 runs from the conserved cysteine through the conserved F or W. A D gene is named only where the DNA matches it firmly. Rows may omit the clone size; those that give it use once, few, many or a size class.

>TRBJ2-1|-|medium-sized|13|TRBV28
TGTGCCAGCAGCCTGGGGGCCAACAATGAGCAGTTCTTC
CASSLGANNEQFF
>TRBJ2-3|TRBD1|-|15|TRBV5-1
TGCGCCAGCAGCGGACAGGGGGCATCCGCAGATACGCAGTATTTT
CASSGQGASADTQYF
>TRBJ2-2|-|-|13|TRBV19
TGTGCCAGTAGTGTGGGAGAGCCCGGGGAGCTGTTTTTT
CASSVGEPGELFF
>TRBJ2-7|TRBD1|-|14|TRBV5-1
TGCGCCAGCAGCTTTGGCACAGGGGCCTACGAGCAGTACTTC
CASSFGTGAYEQYF
>TRBJ2-7|TRBD2|-|16|TRBV7-2
TGTGCCAGCAGCTTAGGGGGTGTGGGACTAACCTACGAGCAGTACTTC
CASSLGGVGLTYEQYF
>TRBJ1-3|-|-|14|TRBV7-2
TGTGCCAGCAGCCCCGACACCTCTGGAAACACCATATATTTT
CASSPDTSGNTIYF
>TRBJ2-3|TRBD1|-|17|TRBV5-1
TGCGCCAGCAGCTCCCTCCAGGGGGCAGGGGGCACAGATACGCAGTATTTT
CASSSLQGAGGTDTQYF
>TRBJ2-7|TRBD2|-|14|TRBV5-4
TGTGCCAGCAGTACGGGACTAGGGGCCTACGAGCAGTACTTC
CASSTGLGAYEQYF
>TRBJ2-5|TRBD2|-|13|TRBV5-1
TGCGCCAGCGCGGGGGGCCGCCAAGAGACCCAGTACTTC
CASAGGRQETQYF
>TRBJ2-5|TRBD2|-|15|TRBV28
TGTGCCAGCAGTCTCCCTAGCGGGCCCCAAGAGACCCAGTACTTC
CASSLPSGPQETQYF
>TRBJ2-7|TRBD2|-|15|TRBV10-1
TGCGCCAGCAGTAGTAGCGGGAGCGTCTCCTACGAGCAGTACTTC
CASSSSGSVSYEQYF
>TRBJ2-7|TRBD1|-|14|TRBV7-8
TGTGCCAGCAGTTTTAGGGACAGGGTACGCGAGCAGTACTTC
CASSFRDRVREQYF
>TRBJ2-2|-|-|12|TRBV25-1
TGTGCCAGCACCCCGGGTACCGGGGAGCTGTTTTTT
CASTPGTGELFF
>TRBJ2-7|-|few|15|TRBV28
TGTGCCAGCAGTCCGCCGGGGTACGGGGCCTACGAGCAGTACTTC
CASSPPGYGAYEQYF
>TRBJ1-1|-|-|13|TRBV30
TGTGCCTGGTTGGGGGGATTGAACACTGAAGCTTTCTTT
CAWLGGLNTEAFF
>TRBJ2-3|-|-|16|TRBV20-1
TGCAGTGCTAGTGGAGGAAGCGCTGAAACCACAGATACGCAGTATTTT
CSASGGSAETTDTQYF
>TRBJ2-7|TRBD1|-|14|TRBV5-4
TGTGCCAGCAGCCAGGACAGGGGGAGGTACGAGCAGTACTTC
CASSQDRGRYEQYF
>TRBJ2-5|-|-|13|TRBV11-2
TGTGCCAGCAGCTTCCCGGGCCAAGAGACCCAGTACTTC
CASSFPGQETQYF
>TRBJ2-7|-|-|16|TRBV14
TGTGCCAGCAGCCAAGACTTAGCGGCCCCGTCCTACGAGCAGTACTTC
CASSQDLAAPSYEQYF
>TRBJ2-5|-|-|13|TRBV6-5
TGTGCCAGCAGCCTCCGCGTTGGAGAGACCCAGTACTTC
CASSLRVGETQYF
>TRBJ2-3|-|-|12|TRBV12-3/TRBV12-4
TGTGCCAGCAGTCTCCCCGCAGATACGCAGTATTTT
CASSLPADTQYF
>TRBJ2-2|-|once|14|TRBV11-2
TGTGCCAGCAGCTTAGATTACTTCACGGGGGAGCTGTTTTTT
CASSLDYFTGELFF
>TRBJ1-5|-|-|13|TRBV27
TGTGCCAGCAGTTTGGCTTGGAATCAGCCCCAGCATTTT
CASSLAWNQPQHF
>TRBJ1-1|-|-|14|TRBV9
TGTGCCAGCAGCGTAGAGGTCGAAGGGGCTGAAGCTTTCTTT
CASSVEVEGAEAFF
>TRBJ2-1|TRBD2|-|11|TRBV29-1
TGCGCAAAGCGGGAGCTCAATGAGCAGTTCTTC
CAKRELNEQFF
>TRBJ2-7|TRBD2|once|15|TRBV4-1
TGCGCCAGCAGCCATCCCGCGGGAGGGCCCTACGAGCAGTACTTC
CASSHPAGGPYEQYF
>TRBJ2-7|-|-|11|TRBV25-1
TGTGCCAGCTGTGGAGTCTACGAGCAGTACTTC
CASCGVYEQYF
>TRBJ2-2|-|-|12|TRBV29-1
TGCAGCGTTGAAGATCTCCCCGGGGAGCTGTTTTTT
CSVEDLPGELFF
>TRBJ2-7|-|-|17|TRBV13
TGTGCCAGCAGCCGCCCCCTCGGGACAATGAGCTCCTACGAGCAGTACTTC
CASSRPLGTMSSYEQYF
>TRBJ2-3|TRBD2|once|15|TRBV27
TGTGCCAGCAGTTTCGCGGGGGACGGCACAGATACGCAGTATTTT
CASSFAGDGTDTQYF
>TRBJ1-5|-|-|13|TRBV6-5
TGTGCCAGCAGTTACTCGAGCGAGGGAGTCTTGGATTTT
CASSYSSEGVLDF
>TRBJ2-5|TRBD2|-|15|TRBV5-1
TGCGCCAGCAGCTCCTTACCGGGAGGCGAGGAGACCCAGTACTTC
CASSSLPGGEETQYF
>TRBJ1-1|TRBD1|-|14|TRBV5-1
TGCGCCAGCAGCTTGGGACAGGGCGGCACTGAAGCTTTCTTT
CASSLGQGGTEAFF
>TRBJ2-7|TRBD2|-|14|TRBV27
TGTGCCAGCAGGCTAGCGGGACGGTCCTACGAGCAGTACTTC
CASRLAGRSYEQYF
>TRBJ2-1|TRBD1|-|15|TRBV4-1
TGCGCCAGCAGCCCCATGGGACAGGGGGTGGTTGAGCAGTTCTTC
CASSPMGQGVVEQFF
>TRBJ1-3|-|-|16|TRBV19
TGTGCCAGTAGCACTACAGGATCTTACTCTGGAAACACCATATATTTT
CASSTTGSYSGNTIYF
>TRBJ2-1|-|once|18|TRBV10-3
TGTGCCATCAGATCGGGGGTGCCTACAGGGGACTCCTACAATGAGCAGTTCTTC
CAIRSGVPTGDSYNEQFF